This T cell receptor beta chain derives from a study of Tregs in tolerant kidney transplant recipients. Regarding the study as a whole: The most relevant donor-specific Treg TCRbeta repertoire apparently came from expansion with activated donor B cells. Biological reproducibility was not directly addressed, but technical replication error appeared minimal. Few patients were studied, so findings need validation in larger groups.

About this clone: The antigen is unknown.

Unstimulated regulatory T cells (CD4+CD25+CD127-), CD4+CD25- non-regulatory cells, CD4 and CD8 cells were FACS-sorted from thawed PBMCs. Germline CDR1 and CDR2: MNHEY and SMNVEV (reference sequence). This CDR3 has 16 residues. Between the trimmed V and J ends, which lost 0 bases and 0 bases, there was a span of 12 bases. The repertoire was sequenced with immunoSEQ multiplex PCR; TCRdb's copy has only in-frame clones and lacks some. Altogether 200,000 to 300,000 clones are present, 84% being singletons, with the ten largest covering around 0.68%. The specimen sequenced was CD4+ T cells from blood. This TCR derives from a human donor in good health. This chain connects TRBV27 to TRBJ2-7; D is uncertain. The CDR3 region has the DNA TGTGCCAGCAGTTTATCGTTTAGTTCCGACTCCTACGAGCAGTACTTC. It specifies CASSLSFSSDSYEQYF.